A single sample gave rise to the 17 T cell receptor beta chains below, sequenced in a study of beta chain features in type 1 diabetes. TCRB transcripts that were expressed got sequenced, as all of the isolated RNA had been reverse transcribed. Profiled with immunoSEQ multiplex PCR; TCRdb holds only in-frame clones, not every one. The table records 450,000 to 600,000 clones, about 29% of them present only once. Sequenced input: naive CD4+ T cells from blood. The receptors come from a man aged 18 to 29 in good health.

V gene TRBV5-6 combines with J gene TRBJ2-1, with D uncertain. Trimming stripped 1 base from V and 6 bases from J, with 14 bases between. CDR1 is SGHDT, CDR2 YYEEEE, per germline. The CDR3 runs 15 residues. This CDR3 reads CASSLMYGGRNEQFF. The CDR3 nucleotides are TGTGCCAGCAGCTTGATGTATGGCGGCCGCAATGAGCAGTTCTTC.

This CDR3 is CSVEDALAGATDTQYF. DNA of the CDR3: TGCAGCGTTGAAGATGCCCTAGCGGGAGCCACAGATACGCAGTATTTT. The genes are TRBV29-1 and TRBJ2-3; 10 bases are a match to TRBD2. The CDR3 extends over 16 amino acids. Germline V gene data show CDR1 as SQVTM and CDR2 as ANQGSEA. Losses at the gene ends were 0 bases for V and 2 bases for J; bases not matched to a gene: 5.

The chain is built from TRBV7-2 and TRBJ2-7; perhaps D is TRBD1 or TRBD2 (5 bases each). V was trimmed by 5 bases and J by 2 bases, leaving 13 bases between them. The CDR3 consists of 14 residues. The germline gives CDR1 SGHTA, CDR2 FQGNSA. The CDR3 coding sequence is TGTGCCAGCAGCCACCGGGACGGTCCCTACGAGCAGTACTTC. It codes for CASSHRDGPYEQYF.

This chain uses TRBV25-1 with TRBJ1-1; 8 bases align to TRBD1. The germline V gene has CDR1 MGHDK and CDR2 SYGVNS. The length of the CDR3 is 13 residues. Trimming took 10 bases from V and 2 from J; bases not matched to a gene: 6. CDR3 loop: CATLGQGNTEAFF. The DNA of the CDR3 is TGTGCCACATTAGGACAGGGCAACACTGAAGCTTTCTTT.

The chain carries TRBV4-2 and TRBJ1-2, with 9 bases identical to TRBD1. This CDR3 comprises 17 residues. CDR1 is LGHNA, CDR2 YNFKEQ, per germline. The trim removed 1 base at V and 6 bases at J, leaving 12 bases unmatched. The CDR3 loop is CASSQVSWDRVFDGYTF. CDR3 bases: TGTGCCAGCAGCCAAGTTTCTTGGGACAGGGTATTTGATGGCTACACCTTC.

This clone was seen a handful of times. The chain carries TRBV20-1 and TRBJ1-2; D remains unclear. CDR1 is DFQATT and CDR2 is SNEGSKA in the germline V gene (reference sequence). The ends were cut back, 6 bases at V and 5 bases at J, with 10 bases in the middle. This CDR3 region has 11 residues. The CDR3 sequence is CSAGMIYGYTF. In DNA form, the CDR3 reads TGCAGTGCAGGCATGATTTATGGCTACACCTTC.

The chain couples TRBV27 to TRBJ2-7; TRBD2 matches at 7 bases. V shed 6 bases and J 4 bases; nucleotides not matched to a gene: 15. Germline V gene data show CDR1 as MNHEY and CDR2 as SMNVEV (reference sequence). This CDR3 is 16 amino acids long. CDR3 bases: TGTGCCAGCAGCACAAAGCGGGAAGGCAACAGATACGAGCAGTACTTC. The encoded protein is CASSTKREGNRYEQYF.

The rearrangement links TRBV30 to TRBJ2-3; D may be TRBD1 (6 bases). V was trimmed by 4 bases and J by 0 bases, leaving 11 bases between them. The CDR3 has 14 amino acids. Per the germline V gene, CDR1 is GTSNPN and CDR2 is SVGIG (reference sequence). This CDR3 reads CAWNRVASTDTQYF. CDR3 nucleotides: TGTGCCTGGAACAGGGTAGCTAGCACAGATACGCAGTATTTT.

This rearrangement joins TRBV18 to TRBJ2-5; D remains unclear. This CDR3 has 13 residues. V gave up 5 bases and J gave up 5 bases, with 12 bases separating them. Germline-derived CDR1 and CDR2 are KGHSH and LQKENI. CDR3 coding DNA: TGTGCCAGCTCATACGGACCGTGGGAGACCCAGTACTTC. Translation: CASSYGPWETQYF.

V usage is TRBV2 and J usage is TRBJ2-3; D is unclear. The CDR3 sequence is 10 residues long. Germline CDR1 SNHLY, CDR2 FYNNEI. Trimming cost V 11 bases and J 4 bases, with 7 bases left between them. DNA for the CDR3: TGTGCCGGCGGCCCAGATACGCAGTATTTT. Residues: CAGGPDTQYF. The entire variable domain, with the rest obtained from reference TRBV2 and TRBJ2-3, is as follows: EPEVTQTPSHQVTQMGQEVILRCVPISNHLYFYWYRQILGQKVEFLVSFYNNEISEKSEIFDDQFSVERPDGSNFTLKIRSTKLEDSAMYFCAGGPDTQYFGPGTRLTVL.

The chain combines TRBV6-5 with TRBJ2-5, with TRBD1 identical over 9 bases. The V segment lost 5 bases and the J segment 4 bases; nucleotides outside the gene matches: 5. The length of the CDR3 is 14 residues. Germline values: CDR1 MNHEY, CDR2 SVGAGI. For the CDR3, the DNA is TGTGCCAGCAGTGCGGACAGGGGAGGAGAGACCCAGTACTTC. Amino acids: CASSADRGGETQYF.

This clone occurred a few times. The J gene is TRBJ2-1, the V gene TRBV9; D unresolved. Trimming shortened V by 0 bases and J by 2 bases, and 12 bases separated the two germline ends. This CDR3 region has 16 residues. Germline V CDR1 and CDR2: SGDLS, YYNGEE. As DNA, the CDR3 is TGTGCCAGCAGCGTAGTTGCTAGTCGGGCCTACAATGAGCAGTTCTTC. Translation gives CASSVVASRAYNEQFF.

This clone turned up a few times. This chain joins TRBV14 and TRBJ2-7; 8 nucleotides align to TRBD2. The J segment lost 6 bases and the V segment lost 1 base, leaving 8 bases of the junction unmatched. The CDR3 length is 15 residues. Germline V gene data show CDR1 as SGHDN and CDR2 as FVKESK. The CDR3 region is CASSQGLAGLVEQYF. For the CDR3, the DNA is TGTGCCAGCAGCCAAGGCCTAGCGGGCCTCGTCGAGCAGTACTTC.

The chain joins TRBV5-1 to TRBJ2-5; TRBD1 is a possible D gene (5 bases). Trimming took 0 bases from V and 5 from J, leaving 11 bases between them. Germline CDR1 reads SGHRS; CDR2 reads YFSETQ. The CDR3 is made up of 14 amino acids. This CDR3 reads CASSLATRVETQYF. The CDR3 DNA reads TGCGCCAGCAGCTTGGCTACCAGGGTGGAGACCCAGTACTTC.

The J gene is TRBJ2-5, the V gene TRBV7-2, with TRBD2 matching 12 bases. Germline V gives CDR1 SGHTA, CDR2 FQGNSA. V dropped 2 bases and J dropped 4; count of bases not matched to a gene: 2. The CDR3 loop spans 15 amino acids. CDR3 nucleotide sequence: TGTGCCAGCAGCTTACGACTAGCGGGAGTAGAGACCCAGTACTTC. This sequence encodes CASSLRLAGVETQYF.

The V call is TRBV30, the J call TRBJ1-2, with 8 bases identical to TRBD1. V was pared by 3 bases and J by 6 bases, with 9 bases of the junction left unmatched. Germline values: CDR1 GTSNPN, CDR2 SVGIG (reference sequence). The CDR3 has 14 amino acids. CDR3 in amino acids: CAWSRQGHRDGYTF. The CDR3 region has the DNA TGTGCCTGGAGCCGACAGGGGCACCGGGATGGCTACACCTTC. Drawing the rest from reference TRBV30 and TRBJ1-2, the complete variable domain is SQTIHQWPATLVQPVGSPLSLECTVEGTSNPNLYWYRQAAGRGLQLLFYSVGIGQISSEVPQNLSASRPQDRQFILSSKKLLLSDSGFYLCAWSRQGHRDGYTFGSGTRLTVV.

CDR3: CASSLVFELFF. The CDR3 DNA sequence: TGTGCCAGCAGCTTAGTCTTCGAGCTGTTTTTT. J is TRBJ2-2 and V is TRBV11-2; no firm D call. The CDR3 totals 11 residues. Germline values: CDR1 SGHAT, CDR2 FQNNGV. V was pared by 1 base and J by 11 bases, with 5 bases between.